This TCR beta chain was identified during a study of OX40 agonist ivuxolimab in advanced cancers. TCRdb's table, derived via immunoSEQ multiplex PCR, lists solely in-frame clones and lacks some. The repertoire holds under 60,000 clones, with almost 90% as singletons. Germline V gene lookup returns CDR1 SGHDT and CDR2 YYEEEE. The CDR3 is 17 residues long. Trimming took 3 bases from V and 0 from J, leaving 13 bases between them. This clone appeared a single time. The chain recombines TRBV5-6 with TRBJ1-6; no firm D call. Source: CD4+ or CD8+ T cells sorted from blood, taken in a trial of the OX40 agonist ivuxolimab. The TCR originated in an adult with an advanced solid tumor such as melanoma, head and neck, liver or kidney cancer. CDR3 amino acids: CASSSDRLSSYNSPLHF. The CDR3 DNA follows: TGTGCCAGCAGCTCGGACCGCCTGAGCTCCTATAATTCACCCCTCCACTTT.